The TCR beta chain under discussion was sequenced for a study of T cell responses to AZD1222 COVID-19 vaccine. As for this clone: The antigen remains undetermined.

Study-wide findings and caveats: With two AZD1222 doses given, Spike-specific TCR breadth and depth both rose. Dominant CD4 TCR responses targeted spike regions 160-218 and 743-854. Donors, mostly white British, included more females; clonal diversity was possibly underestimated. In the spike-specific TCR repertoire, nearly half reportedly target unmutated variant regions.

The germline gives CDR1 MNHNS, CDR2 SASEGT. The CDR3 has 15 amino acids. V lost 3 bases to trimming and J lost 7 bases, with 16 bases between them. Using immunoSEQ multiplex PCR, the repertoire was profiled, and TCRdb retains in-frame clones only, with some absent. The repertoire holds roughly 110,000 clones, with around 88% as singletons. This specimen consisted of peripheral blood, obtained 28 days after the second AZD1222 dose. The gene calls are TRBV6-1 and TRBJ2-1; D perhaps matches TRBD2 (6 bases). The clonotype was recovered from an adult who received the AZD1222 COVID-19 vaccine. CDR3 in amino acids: CASSEGLRGNNEQFF. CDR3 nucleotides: TGTGCCAGCAGTGAGGGACTTCGGGGCAATAATGAGCAGTTCTTC.